A selection of T cell receptor beta chains follows, all from one sample in a study of T-cell reconstitution after alpha-beta-depleted transplantation in children. One entry per CDR3 protein results from TCRdb running MiXCR on the PCR reads. The repertoire holds around 380,000 distinct CDR3 sequences, with about 11% as singletons. This specimen was PBMCs from the stem cell graft donor, taken from the stem cell graft. These receptors came from a human donor who donated a stem cell graft to a child with acute myeloid leukemia. Each CDR3 is given with its conserved first and last residue.

>12|TRBV12-3/TRBV12-4|TRBJ2-1
CASGASGNEQFF
>14|TRBV5-1|TRBJ2-5
CASSEGRGLETQYF
>17|TRBV12-3/TRBV12-4|TRBJ1-5
CASEDRGNLYSNQPQHF
>15|TRBV9|TRBJ2-2
CASSVGQGLSGELFF
>12|TRBV5-1|TRBJ2-5
CASRPGVETQYF
>15|TRBV5-4|TRBJ2-3
CASSFPGSSTDTQYF
>13|TRBV7-2|TRBJ2-1
CASRRGGWNEQFF
>16|TRBV20-1|TRBJ2-7
CSASGSGAQPTYEQYF
>16|TRBV7-6|TRBJ1-1
CASSLGTGASNTEAFF
>16|TRBV3-1|TRBJ2-1
CASSQTGTGEVNEQFF
>14|TRBV20-1|TRBJ1-5
CSARAGDSNQPQHF
>16|TRBV19|TRBJ2-7
CASSSSGRMGTYEQYF
>13|TRBV7-8|TRBJ2-5
CASSPDRVETQYF
>14|TRBV20-1|TRBJ1-2
CSARAVGQGHGYTF
>18|TRBV27|TRBJ1-6
CASSLSWGYGGRNSPLHF
>18|TRBV5-6|TRBJ2-6
CASSEVTGGFSGANVLTF
>17|TRBV9|TRBJ2-1
CASSPRPSSGVYNEQFF
>13|TRBV27|TRBJ2-3
CASTNLGTDTQYF
>16|TRBV7-2|TRBJ2-3
CASSLGLAGAIDTQYF
>17|TRBV5-1|TRBJ2-6
CASSLAVAGAGANVLTF
>12|TRBV20-1|TRBJ2-4
CSARPGENIQYF
>15|TRBV10-3|TRBJ2-1
CAIRTGTSTYNEQFF
>15|TRBV12-3/TRBV12-4|TRBJ2-3
CASSLVAGGKDTQYF
>13|TRBV7-3|TRBJ1-1
CASSFHGLTEAFF
>21|TRBV28|TRBJ2-7
CASSSIINAGQRLAARYEQYF
>16|TRBV5-1|TRBJ2-1
CASSWSEEEGYNEQFF
>13|TRBV6-6|TRBJ1-2
CASSYEGGDGYTF